This TCR beta chain was obtained from a study of OX40 agonist ivuxolimab in advanced cancers. The germline gives CDR1 SGHDT, CDR2 YYEEEE. Trimming pared 0 bases from V and 0 bases from J, leaving 7 bases between. The CDR3 runs to 16 residues. Using immunoSEQ multiplex PCR, the repertoire was profiled, and TCRdb retains in-frame clones only, with some absent. The table shows roughly 35,000 clones, with approximately 78% occurring only once. The chain couples TRBV5-6 to TRBJ1-6, with D hard to call. Sequencing was performed on CD4+ or CD8+ T cells sorted from blood, taken in a trial of the OX40 agonist ivuxolimab. This sequence originates from an adult with an advanced solid tumor such as melanoma, head and neck, liver or kidney cancer. The DNA for the CDR3 is TGTGCCAGCAGCTTGGTAGGGAGCTCCTATAATTCACCCCTCCACTTT. Protein: CASSLVGSSYNSPLHF.